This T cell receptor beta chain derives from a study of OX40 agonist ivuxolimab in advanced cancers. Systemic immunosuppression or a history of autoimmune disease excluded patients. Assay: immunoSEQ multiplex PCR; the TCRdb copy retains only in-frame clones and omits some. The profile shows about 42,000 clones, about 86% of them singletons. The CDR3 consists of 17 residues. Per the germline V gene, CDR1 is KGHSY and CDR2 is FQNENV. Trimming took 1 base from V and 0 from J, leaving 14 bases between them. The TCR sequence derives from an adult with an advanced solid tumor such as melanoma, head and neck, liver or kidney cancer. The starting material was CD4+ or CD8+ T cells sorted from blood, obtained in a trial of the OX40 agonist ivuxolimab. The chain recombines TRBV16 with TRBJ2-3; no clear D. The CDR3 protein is CASSQYASPSSTDTQYF. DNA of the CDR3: TGTGCCAGCAGCCAATACGCCAGCCCGTCCAGCACAGATACGCAGTATTTT.